The 6 T cell receptor beta chains below come from one sample, sequenced in a study of regulatory T cells in long-lasting Graves disease. Construction of TCR beta libraries relied on iRepertoire HTBI primers and on Arm-PCR targeting CDR3 regions. Using its own MiXCR run on the multiplex PCR reads, TCRdb lists one record per CDR3 protein. Of 700,000 or so distinct CDR3 sequences in the sample, around 30% were seen once. Time point denoted: persistent/refractory GD, antithyroid drugs over 5 years with positive TRAb. Generation of the TCR library employed RNA extracted from PBMCs. The input for sequencing was peripheral blood mononuclear cells (PBMCs), taken when the disease was refractory, from a patient treated with antithyroid drugs. Receptor source: a female donor with Graves disease.

This clonotype occurred many times. This chain uses TRBV20-1 with TRBJ1-2; TRBD1 matches at 9 bases. The V segment lost 3 bases and the J segment 3 bases; nucleotides outside the gene matches: 5. The CDR3 has 14 amino acids. Germline CDR1 reads DFQATT; CDR2 reads SNEGSKA (reference sequence). The CDR3: CSARGTGRDYGYTF. In DNA, the CDR3 is TGCAGTGCTAGGGGGACAGGGAGAGACTATGGCTACACCTTC.

This clonotype has a handful of counts. V is TRBV6-1 and J is TRBJ1-1; possibly TRBD1 for D (5 bases). With 6 bases removed from V and 11 bases from J, the gap between germline ends came to 13 bases. Germline values: CDR1 MNHNS, CDR2 SASEGT. CDR3 length: 11 amino acids. CDR3 in amino acids: CASSPGTSAFF. DNA of the CDR3: TGTGCCAGCAGCCCCGGGACGTCTGCTTTCTTT.

J is TRBJ1-1 and V is TRBV6-2 or TRBV6-3, with D uncertain. Germline CDR1 MNHEY, CDR2 SVGEGT. Trimming left V 6 bases short and J 3 bases short, with 17 bases between. This CDR3 comprises 15 residues. The CDR3 DNA reads as TGTGCCAGCAGCCCACGACCTAGCGGTGACACTGAAGCTTTCTTT. Translation: CASSPRPSGDTEAFF.

Details on this clonotype: An end of the junction does not agree with germline; a read error may underlie this. The genes are TRBV12-3 or TRBV12-4 and TRBJ1-1; 7 bases agree with TRBD1. The CDR3 loop spans 14 amino acids. For the CDR3, the DNA is TGTGCCAGCAGTCCGGGACAGTTGAACACTGAAGCTCTCTTT. Translated: CASSPGQLNTEALF.

The chain links TRBV13 to TRBJ2-1; D may be TRBD2 (6 bases). Between the trimmed V and J ends, which lost 5 bases and 8 bases, there was a span of 19 bases. The CDR3 totals 15 residues. Germline V gives CDR1 PRHDT, CDR2 FYEKMQ (reference sequence). The CDR3 is CASSSSRRERDEQFF. The CDR3 nucleotides are TGTGCCAGCAGCAGTAGTAGACGGGAGAGGGATGAGCAGTTCTTC.

The genes are TRBV19 and TRBJ2-7; 7 nucleotides match TRBD2. The junction had 5 bases not matched to a gene; V was cut back by 3 bases and J by 3 bases. Germline V CDR1 and CDR2: LNHDA, SQIVND (reference sequence). The CDR3 loop spans 14 amino acids. CDR3 nucleotides: TGTGCCAGTAGTATTAGCGGGCGGCTCTACGAGCAGTACTTC. It is translated as CASSISGRLYEQYF.